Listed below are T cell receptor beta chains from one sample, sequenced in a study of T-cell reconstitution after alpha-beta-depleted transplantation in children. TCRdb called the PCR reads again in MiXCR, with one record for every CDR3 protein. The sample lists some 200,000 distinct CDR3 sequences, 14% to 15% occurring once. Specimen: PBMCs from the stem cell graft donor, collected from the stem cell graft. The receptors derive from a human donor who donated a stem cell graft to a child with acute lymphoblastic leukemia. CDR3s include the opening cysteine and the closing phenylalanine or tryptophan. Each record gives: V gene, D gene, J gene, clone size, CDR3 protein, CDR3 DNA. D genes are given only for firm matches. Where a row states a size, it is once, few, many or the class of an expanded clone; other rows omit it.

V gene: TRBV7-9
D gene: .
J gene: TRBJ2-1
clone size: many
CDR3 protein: CASSIKEYSNEQFF
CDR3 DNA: TGTGCCAGCAGCATCAAGGAGTATTCTAATGAGCAGTTCTTC

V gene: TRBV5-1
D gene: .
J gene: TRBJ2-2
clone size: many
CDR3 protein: CASSSQGKNTGELFF
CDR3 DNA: TGCGCCAGCAGCTCCCAAGGGAAGAACACCGGGGAGCTGTTTTTT

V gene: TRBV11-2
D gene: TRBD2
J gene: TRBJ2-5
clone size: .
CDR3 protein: CASSGNAGTSGRKTQYF
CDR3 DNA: TGTGCCAGCAGCGGGAACGCCGGGACTAGCGGGAGAAAGACCCAGTACTTC

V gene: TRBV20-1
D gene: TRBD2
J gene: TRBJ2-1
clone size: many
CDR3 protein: CSPRNDALANNEQFF
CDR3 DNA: TGCAGTCCTCGGAATGACGCACTAGCGAACAATGAGCAGTTCTTC

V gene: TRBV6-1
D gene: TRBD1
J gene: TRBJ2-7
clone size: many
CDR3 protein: CASSAPPRQGDPYEQYF
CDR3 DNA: TGTGCCAGCAGTGCCCCCCCGCGCCAGGGGGACCCCTACGAGCAGTACTTC

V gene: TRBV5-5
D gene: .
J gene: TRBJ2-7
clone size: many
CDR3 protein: CASSLGDLKGQYF
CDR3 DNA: TGTGCCAGCAGCTTGGGGGACTTAAAGGGGCAGTACTTC

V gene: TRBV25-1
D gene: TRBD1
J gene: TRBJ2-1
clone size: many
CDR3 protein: CASSASGGLYNEQFF
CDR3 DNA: TGTGCCAGCAGTGCCTCAGGGGGCCTCTACAATGAGCAGTTCTTC

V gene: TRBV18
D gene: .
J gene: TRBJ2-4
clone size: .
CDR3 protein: CASSPQTGVTKNIQYF
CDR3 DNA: TGTGCCAGCTCACCACAGACCGGGGTGACCAAAAACATTCAGTACTTC

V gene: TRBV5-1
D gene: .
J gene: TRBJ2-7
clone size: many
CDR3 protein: CASSPGDSYEQYF
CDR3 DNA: TGCGCCAGCAGCCCGGGGGACAGCTACGAGCAGTACTTC

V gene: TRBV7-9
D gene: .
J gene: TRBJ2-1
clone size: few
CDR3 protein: CASSLAGRRGEQFF
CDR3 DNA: TGTGCCAGCAGCTTAGCAGGCCGTAGAGGGGAGCAGTTCTTC

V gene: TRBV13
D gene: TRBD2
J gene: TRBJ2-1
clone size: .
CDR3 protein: CASSLVLASGSSEQFF
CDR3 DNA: TGTGCCAGCAGCTTAGTTTTGGCTAGCGGGAGTTCTGAGCAGTTCTTC

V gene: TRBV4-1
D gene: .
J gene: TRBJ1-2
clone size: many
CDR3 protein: CASSQEYATGFYGYTF
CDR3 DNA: TGCGCCAGCAGCCAAGAGTACGCAACAGGGTTCTATGGCTACACCTTC

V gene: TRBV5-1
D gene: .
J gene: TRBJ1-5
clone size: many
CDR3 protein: CASSPDGNQPQHF
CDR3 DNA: TGCGCCAGCAGCCCCGACGGGAATCAGCCCCAGCATTTT

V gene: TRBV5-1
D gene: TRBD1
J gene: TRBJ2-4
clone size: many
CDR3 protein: CASSSRTGLAKNIQYF
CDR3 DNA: TGCGCCAGCAGCTCGAGGACAGGTTTAGCCAAAAACATTCAGTACTTC

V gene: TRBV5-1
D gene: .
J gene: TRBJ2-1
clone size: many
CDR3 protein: CASSWDSIRSYNEQFF
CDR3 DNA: TGCGCCAGCAGCTGGGATAGCATTCGCTCCTACAATGAGCAGTTCTTC

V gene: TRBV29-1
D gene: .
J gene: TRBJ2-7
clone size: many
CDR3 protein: CSVEGRTGSYEQYF
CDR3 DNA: TGCAGCGTTGAAGGTCGGACGGGCTCCTACGAGCAGTACTTC

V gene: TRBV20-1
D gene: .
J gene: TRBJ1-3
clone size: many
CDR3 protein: CSAQDSQTRGSSGNTIYF
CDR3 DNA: TGCAGTGCCCAGGACAGTCAAACCCGGGGGTCTTCGGGAAACACCATATATTTT

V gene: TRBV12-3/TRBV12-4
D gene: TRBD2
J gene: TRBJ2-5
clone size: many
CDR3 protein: CASRTGTSPGRTQYF
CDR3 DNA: TGTGCCAGCAGGACCGGGACTAGCCCGGGGCGGACCCAGTACTTC

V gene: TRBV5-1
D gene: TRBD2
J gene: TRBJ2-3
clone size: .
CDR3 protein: CASSLGLAGYTDTQYF
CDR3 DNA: TGCGCCAGCAGCTTAGGACTAGCGGGATACACAGATACGCAGTATTTT

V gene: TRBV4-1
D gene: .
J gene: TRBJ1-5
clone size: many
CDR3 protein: CASSRLGTRNRNQPQHF
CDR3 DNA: TGCGCCAGCAGCCGGCTAGGGACAAGGAATCGCAATCAGCCCCAGCATTTT

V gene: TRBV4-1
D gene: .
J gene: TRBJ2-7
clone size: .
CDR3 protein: CASSQSGFSYEQYF
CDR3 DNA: TGCGCCAGCAGCCAGAGCGGGTTCTCCTACGAGCAGTACTTC

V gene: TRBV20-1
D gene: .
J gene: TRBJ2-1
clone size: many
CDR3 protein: CSAPKGRLAFTYNEQFF
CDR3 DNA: TGCAGTGCTCCCAAAGGGCGGCTAGCCTTCACCTACAATGAGCAGTTCTTC

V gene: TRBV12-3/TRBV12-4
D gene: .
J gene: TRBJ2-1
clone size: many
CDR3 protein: CASSPRDLRGEQFF
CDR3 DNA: TGTGCCAGCAGTCCAAGGGACTTGAGGGGTGAGCAGTTCTTC

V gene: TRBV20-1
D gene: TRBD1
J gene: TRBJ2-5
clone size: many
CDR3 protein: CSARGGTGIETQYF
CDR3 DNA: TGCAGTGCTAGAGGAGGGACAGGGATAGAGACCCAGTACTTC

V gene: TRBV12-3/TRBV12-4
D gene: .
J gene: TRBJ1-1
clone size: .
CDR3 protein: CASSSAGDPQYLNTEAFF
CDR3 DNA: TGTGCCAGCAGTTCGGCCGGGGACCCCCAATACCTGAACACTGAAGCTTTCTTT

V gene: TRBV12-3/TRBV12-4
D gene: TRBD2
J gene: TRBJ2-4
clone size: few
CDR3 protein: CASSAAGGAKNIQYF
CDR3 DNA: TGTGCCAGCAGTGCGGCGGGAGGAGCCAAAAACATTCAGTACTTC

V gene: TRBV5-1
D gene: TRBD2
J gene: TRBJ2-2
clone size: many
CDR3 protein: CASSTGTAGVNTGELFF
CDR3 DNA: TGCGCCAGCAGCACCGGTACTGCGGGGGTGAACACCGGGGAGCTGTTTTTT

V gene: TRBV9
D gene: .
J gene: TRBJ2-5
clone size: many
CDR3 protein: CASSVETGETQYF
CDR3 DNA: TGTGCCAGCAGCGTAGAGACCGGGGAGACCCAGTACTTC

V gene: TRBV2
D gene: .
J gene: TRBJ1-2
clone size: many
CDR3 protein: CASSDQGVYGYTF
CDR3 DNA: TGTGCCAGCAGTGACCAAGGAGTCTATGGCTACACCTTC

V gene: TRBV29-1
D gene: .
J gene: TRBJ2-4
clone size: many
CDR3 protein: CSGSVAKNIQYF
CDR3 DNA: TGCAGCGGTAGCGTAGCCAAAAACATTCAGTACTTC

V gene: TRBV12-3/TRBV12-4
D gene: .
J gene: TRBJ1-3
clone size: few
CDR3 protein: CASSIRESGNTIYF
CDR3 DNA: TGTGCCAGCTCCATACGGGAGTCAGGAAACACCATATATTTT

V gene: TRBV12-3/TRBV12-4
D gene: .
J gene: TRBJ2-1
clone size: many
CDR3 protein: CASSLGQGYRSEQFF
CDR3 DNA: TGTGCCAGCAGTTTAGGCCAGGGGTACCGAAGTGAGCAGTTCTTC

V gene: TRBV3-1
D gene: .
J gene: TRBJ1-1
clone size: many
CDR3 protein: CASSQGVQTNTEAFF
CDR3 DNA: TGTGCCAGCAGCCAAGGGGTACAGACGAACACTGAAGCTTTCTTT

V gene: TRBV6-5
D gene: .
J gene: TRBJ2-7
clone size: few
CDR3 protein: CASSYSTGHETYEQYF
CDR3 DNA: TGTGCCAGCAGTTACTCGACGGGACACGAAACCTACGAGCAGTACTTC

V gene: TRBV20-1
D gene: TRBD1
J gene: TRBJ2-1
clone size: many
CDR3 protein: CSARAKSDRYYNEQFF
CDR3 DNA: TGCAGTGCTAGAGCCAAATCGGACAGGTACTACAATGAGCAGTTCTTC

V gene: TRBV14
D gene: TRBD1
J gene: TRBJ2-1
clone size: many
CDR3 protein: CASSQLRDREQFF
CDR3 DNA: TGTGCCAGCAGCCAACTTAGGGACAGGGAGCAGTTCTTC

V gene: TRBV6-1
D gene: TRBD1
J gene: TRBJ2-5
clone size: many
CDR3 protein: CASSSPPGQIWETQYF
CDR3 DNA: TGTGCCAGCAGTAGCCCACCGGGACAGATCTGGGAGACCCAGTACTTC

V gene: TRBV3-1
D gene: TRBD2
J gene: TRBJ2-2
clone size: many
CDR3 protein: CASSRNIIAGENTGELFF
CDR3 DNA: TGTGCCAGCAGCCGAAACATTATAGCGGGCGAGAACACCGGGGAGCTGTTTTTT

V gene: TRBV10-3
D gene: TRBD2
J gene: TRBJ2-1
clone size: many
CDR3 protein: CAISEQGSGPSGSSYNEQFF
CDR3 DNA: TGTGCCATCAGTGAGCAGGGGTCGGGGCCTAGCGGGAGCTCCTACAATGAGCAGTTCTTC

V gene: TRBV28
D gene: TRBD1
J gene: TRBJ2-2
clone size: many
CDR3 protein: CASSLTGGSLLNTGELFF
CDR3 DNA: TGTGCCAGCAGTTTAACAGGGGGCTCCCTCCTTAACACCGGGGAGCTGTTTTTT

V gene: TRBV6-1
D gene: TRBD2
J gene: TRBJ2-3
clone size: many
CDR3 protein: CASKELAGDETDTQYF
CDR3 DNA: TGTGCCAGCAAGGAACTAGCGGGAGACGAGACAGATACGCAGTATTTT

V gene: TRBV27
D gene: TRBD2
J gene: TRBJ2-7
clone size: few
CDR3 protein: CASAPGSGSRYEQYF
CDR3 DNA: TGTGCCAGCGCACCGGGGAGCGGGAGCCGCTACGAGCAGTACTTC

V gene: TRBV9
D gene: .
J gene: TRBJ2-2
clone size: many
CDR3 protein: CASTARGFTGELFF
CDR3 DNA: TGTGCCAGCACCGCTAGGGGCTTCACCGGGGAGCTGTTTTTT